This T cell receptor beta chain was documented in a study of early T cells in non-severe SARS-CoV-2 infection. General study findings and limits: VDJdb matching skewed toward anti-spike CD8 responses, missing private and CD4 specificities.

This CDR3 contains 15 residues. V was pared by 5 bases and J by 3 bases, with 17 bases between. Germline V gene data show CDR1 as MDHEN and CDR2 as SYDVKM. This clonotype was detected many times. Its antigen remains unidentified. From the 5' RACE reads, TCRdb called clonotypes with MiXCR, one entry per CDR3 protein. Of about 94,000 distinct CDR3 sequences in the sample, about 13% were seen once. The sequenced material came from whole blood. This sequence was found in an adult who was a healthcare worker with PCR-confirmed SARS-CoV-2 infection or an uninfected control (not recorded which). This sequence joins TRBV28 and TRBJ2-7; D is undetermined. CDR3 in amino acids: CASSPLTPAGYEQYF. DNA for the CDR3: TGTGCCAGCAGTCCTCTGACCCCGGCTGGCTACGAGCAGTACTTC.